The next 26 T cell receptor beta chains were all read from a single sample in a study of CD8 T cells in ankylosing spondylitis. General study points: What seemed typical of ankylosing spondylitis blood was a TCR beta motif built from roughly 8 highly homologous variants.

No antigen is known for these receptors. TCRdb itself ran the 5' RACE reads through MiXCR, one entry per CDR3 protein. Among about 220,000 distinct CDR3 sequences listed, roughly 6.6% were seen once. Sequenced: blood, either unsorted or a sorted T cell fraction (not recorded which). The source is a male donor with ankylosing spondylitis.

This clonotype has a handful of counts. This sequence joins TRBV11-3 and TRBJ2-5; D possibly corresponds to TRBD2 (6 bases). Germline CDR1 reads SGHNT; CDR2 reads YENEEA. The CDR3 spans 16 residues. Trimming took 4 bases from V and 5 from J, leaving 20 bases between them. CDR3 nucleotide sequence: TGTGCCAGCAGCTCCAAATTGGGGGAGGCCACGGAGACCCAGTACTTC. Its protein product is CASSSKLGEATETQYF.

This clonotype came up many times. This chain links TRBV11-2 with TRBJ2-7, with 8 bases aligning to TRBD2. V lost 5 bases, J lost 7 bases, and 10 bases stayed unmatched. The germline CDR1 and CDR2 sequences are SGHAT and FQNNGV. The length of the CDR3 is 14 residues. The CDR3 protein is CASSTRAGVDEQYF. The CDR3 nucleotides are TGTGCCAGCAGCACCCGAGCGGGAGTGGATGAGCAGTACTTC.

This clonotype has at least ten counts. J is TRBJ2-1 and V is TRBV25-1; the D gene is possibly TRBD2 (5 bases). The V end was cut by 5 bases, the J end by 0 bases, with 14 bases between. The CDR3 runs to 16 residues. CDR1 MGHDK and CDR2 SYGVNS come from the germline V gene. The CDR3: CASSSLRGSSYNEQFF. In DNA form, the CDR3 reads TGTGCCAGCAGTTCCCTAAGAGGGAGCTCCTACAATGAGCAGTTCTTC.

In this sample, this clonotype turned up many times. The rearrangement joins TRBV27 to TRBJ2-4, with 7 bases matching TRBD1. Trimming cost V 3 bases and J 8 bases; bases outside gene matches: 16. Germline V CDR1 and CDR2: MNHEY, SMNVEV (reference sequence). CDR3 size: 17 residues. CDR3 in DNA: TGTGCCAGCAGTTTTCGTCCCCCCGGGACAGTGAGGGACATTCAGTACTTC. It is translated as CASSFRPPGTVRDIQYF.

This clonotype was seen at least ten times. The rearrangement links TRBV20-1 to TRBJ2-2; 8 bases map to TRBD2. With 0 bases clipped from V and 5 bases from J, the junction kept 5 bases outside the gene matches. This CDR3 spans 15 amino acids. Germline CDR1 is DFQATT and CDR2 is SNEGSKA (reference sequence). DNA for the CDR3: TGCAGTGCTAGAGATCCGGGGGGGTGGACCGGGGAGCTGTTTTTT. Its protein is CSARDPGGWTGELFF.

This clonotype has at least ten counts. This rearrangement joins TRBV11-2 to TRBJ2-2; 9 nucleotides match TRBD2. The CDR3 extends over 16 amino acids. Trimming cost V 1 base and J 2 bases; bases outside gene matches: 2. The germline V gene encodes CDR1 SGHAT and CDR2 FQNNGV. In DNA form, the CDR3 reads TGTGCCAGCAGCTTAGCTAGCGGGATTAACACCGGGGAGCTGTTTTTT. Encoded protein: CASSLASGINTGELFF.

The table lists this clonotype with many counts. The chain couples TRBV21-1 to TRBJ1-2. TRBV21-1 is a pseudogene segment. The CDR3 has 15 amino acids. The CDR3 DNA follows: TGTGCCAGCAGCAAAGTAGAAGGGTACAACTATGGCTACACCTTC. It codes for CASSKVEGYNYGYTF.

Ten or more counts support this clonotype. The CDR3, as DNA: TGCAGTGCCCGGGGACAGGGAAAAAACATTCAGTACTTC. Amino acids: CSARGQGKNIQYF. The chain uses TRBV20-1 and TRBJ2-4; 9 positions match TRBD1. CDR1 is DFQATT, CDR2 SNEGSKA, per germline (reference sequence). This CDR3 is built from 13 residues. J lost 4 bases, V lost 6 bases, and 4 bases had no gene match.

This clonotype appeared many times. The rearrangement joins TRBV20-1 to TRBJ1-1; no reliable D call. Trimming stripped 6 bases from V and 7 bases from J, with 18 bases between. This CDR3 spans 13 amino acids. Germline CDR1 DFQATT, CDR2 SNEGSKA (reference sequence). Here the CDR3 reads CSAKVMEYGEAFF. Here the CDR3 DNA reads TGCAGTGCGAAGGTAATGGAGTATGGTGAAGCTTTCTTT.

At least ten counts were recorded for this clonotype. V usage is TRBV6-2 or TRBV6-3 and J usage is TRBJ2-3; 10 bases line up with TRBD2. The germline gives CDR1 MNHEY, CDR2 SVGEGT. This CDR3 contains 16 residues. V shed 6 bases and J 6 bases; nucleotides not matched to a gene: 12. The CDR3 nucleotides are TGTGCCAGCAGATCCGGGACTAGCGACCTTAGCGATACGCAGTATTTT. This translates into CASRSGTSDLSDTQYF.

This clonotype has a count of ten or more. The CDR3 DNA follows: TGTGCCACCAACAGAGCGGGAGACTACGAGCAGTACTTC. This gives the protein CATNRAGDYEQYF. This chain joins TRBV24-1 and TRBJ2-7; TRBD2 matches at 8 bases. V was pared by 8 bases and J by 3 bases, with 5 bases of the junction left unmatched. Germline CDR1 and CDR2: KGHDR and SFDVKD. The CDR3 totals 13 residues.

This clonotype was counted ten times or more. V usage is TRBV7-2 and J usage is TRBJ2-7; D gene unclear. The germline V gene encodes CDR1 SGHTA and CDR2 FQGNSA. Trimming removed 1 base at V and 4 bases at J, with 11 bases between. This CDR3 is 14 amino acids long. The CDR3 reads CASSLGGTPYEQYF. DNA of the CDR3: TGTGCCAGCAGCTTAGGAGGCACCCCTTACGAGCAGTACTTC. The whole variable domain, filled in from reference TRBV7-2 and TRBJ2-7, reads GAGVSQSPSNKVTEKGKDVELRCDPISGHTALYWYRQSLGQGLEFLIYFQGNSAPDKSGLPSDRFSAERTGGSVSTLTIQRTQQEDSAVYLCASSLGGTPYEQYFGPGTRLTVT.

This clonotype was counted between two and nine times. CDR3 in amino acids: CSVEDGGTEAFF. In DNA form, the CDR3 reads TGCAGCGTTGAAGATGGAGGCACTGAAGCTTTCTTT. The J gene is TRBJ1-1, the V gene TRBV29-1, with D unclear. The CDR3 contains 12 residues. Trimming removed 0 bases at V and 4 bases at J, with 6 bases between. Germline values: CDR1 SQVTM, CDR2 ANQGSEA. The full variable domain, in which reference TRBV29-1 and TRBJ1-1 provide the parts outside the CDR3, is SAVISQKPSRDICQRGTSLTIQCQVDSQVTMMFWYRQQPGQSLTLIATANQGSEATYESGFVIDKFPISRPNLTFSTLTVSNMSPEDSSIYLCSVEDGGTEAFFGQGTRLTVV.

Many counts were recorded for this clonotype. This chain connects TRBV7-2 to TRBJ2-3; tentative D call: TRBD2 (5 bases). With 4 bases removed from V and 6 bases from J, the gap between germline ends came to 23 bases. The V gene's germline CDR1 is SGHTA and CDR2 FQGNSA. This CDR3 is 17 amino acids long. CDR3 in DNA: TGTGCCAGCAGCTCCGAGGGAGCCGATGGGCATGAGGATACGCAGTATTTT. Residues: CASSSEGADGHEDTQYF.

This clonotype has a count of ten or more. J is TRBJ1-3 and V is TRBV14; no definite D call. The V end was cut by 0 bases, the J end by 4 bases, with 19 bases between. The CDR3 sequence is 18 residues long. Germline-derived CDR1 and CDR2 are SGHDN and FVKESK. CDR3 coding DNA: TGTGCCAGCAGCCAAGATCGGCTGGGTTCCCTTTGGGGAAACACCATATATTTT. Translating it yields CASSQDRLGSLWGNTIYF. The variable domain in full, with the rest retrieved from reference TRBV14 and TRBJ1-3, is EAGVTQFPSHSVIEKGQTVTLRCDPISGHDNLYWYRRVMGKEIKFLLHFVKESKQDESGMPNNRFLAERTGGTYSTLKVQPAELEDSGVYFCASSQDRLGSLWGNTIYFGEGSWLTVV.

There are many counts of this clonotype. The chain combines TRBV28 with TRBJ2-7; D gene unclear. Looked up from germline, CDR1 is MDHEN and CDR2 is SYDVKM. There are 11 residues in the CDR3. Trimming left V 7 bases short and J 6 bases short, with 10 bases between. The CDR3 coding sequence is TGTGCCAGCACCCTAGGTGTCGAGCAGTACTTC. As protein: CASTLGVEQYF.

This clonotype appeared many times. The rearrangement links TRBV12-3 or TRBV12-4 to TRBJ2-2; D is possibly TRBD2 (5 bases). The CDR3 runs 13 residues. Trimming pared 4 bases from V and 6 bases from J, leaving 9 bases between. CDR3 DNA sequence: TGTGCCAGCAGTTGGACTGCCGCCGGGGAGCTGTTTTTT. It specifies CASSWTAAGELFF.

This clonotype was detected ten times or more. This rearrangement joins TRBV6-1 to TRBJ2-1, with 15 bases lining up with TRBD2. CDR3 length: 15 residues. V was clipped by 3 bases and J by 6 bases; unmatched bases: 0. Per germline, CDR1 MNHNS and CDR2 SASEGT. The CDR3 reads CASSEGLAGGNEQFF. The CDR3 region has the DNA TGTGCCAGCAGTGAGGGACTAGCGGGGGGCAATGAGCAGTTCTTC.

As for this clonotype: Its ends do not fully match the called genes, so a read error is possible. The gene calls are TRBV4-2 and TRBJ1-2; D uncertain. Germline CDR1 reads LGHNA; CDR2 reads YNFKEQ. The CDR3 spans 16 residues. The CDR3 loop is CACSQEQPGAYYGYTF. CDR3 bases: TGTGCCTGCAGCCAAGAGCAGCCAGGTGCTTACTATGGATACACCTTC.

This clonotype was seen a handful of times. The V call is TRBV18, the J call TRBJ1-5; no firm D call. The V and J ends lost 3 bases and 3 bases respectively, with 3 bases between them. This CDR3 contains 12 residues. CDR1 and CDR2 from the germline V gene are KGHSH and LQKENI. The CDR3 loop reads CASSPSNQPQHF. The CDR3 DNA is TGTGCCAGCTCACCTTCCAATCAGCCCCAGCATTTT. The full variable domain, completed using reference TRBV18 and TRBJ1-5, is NAGVMQNPRHLVRRRGQEARLRCSPMKGHSHVYWYRQLPEEGLKFMVYLQKENIIDESGMPKERFSAEFPKEGPSILRIQQVVRGDSAAYFCASSPSNQPQHFGDGTRLSIL.

In this sample, this clonotype turned up many times. The chain links TRBV7-8 to TRBJ2-7; D call uncertain. CDR1 and CDR2 (germline): SGHVS, FQNEAQ. The CDR3 length is 12 residues. The V end lost 0 bases, the J end lost 4 bases, and 4 bases lay between the germline ends. The CDR3 nucleotides are TGTGCCAGCAGCTTAGCCCTGTACGAGCAGTACTTC. It yields the protein CASSLALYEQYF. The full variable domain, completed using reference TRBV7-8 and TRBJ2-7, is GAGVSQSPRYKVAKRGQDVALRCDPISGHVSLFWYQQALGQGPEFLTYFQNEAQLDKSGLPSDRFFAERPEGSVSTLKIQRTQQEDSAVYLCASSLALYEQYFGPGTRLTVT.

This clonotype occurred a few times. CDR3 nucleotides: TGCAGTCCAAATACAGGGCCGGGTTACCCCCCGGGAGGCTACACCTTC. Encoded protein: CSPNTGPGYPPGGYTF. The rearrangement links TRBV20-1 to TRBJ1-2, with a weak D call TRBD1 (6 bases). Germline CDR1 reads DFQATT; CDR2 reads SNEGSKA (reference sequence). Trimming left V 8 bases short and J 8 bases short, with 30 bases between. CDR3 size: 16 residues.

In its sample, this clonotype was seen many times. The rearrangement joins TRBV4-3 to TRBJ1-1; D not certain. The CDR3 runs 18 residues. Between the trimmed V and J ends, which lost 0 bases and 0 bases, there was a span of 17 bases. Germline V gene data show CDR1 as LGHNA and CDR2 as YSLEER. The CDR3 coding sequence is TGCGCCAGCAGCCAAGATGAGGGTGGATACCACATGAACACTGAAGCTTTCTTT. The encoded protein is CASSQDEGGYHMNTEAFF.

This clonotype occurred many times. CDR3 nucleotides: TGCAGCGTCCGGGGTCACTATGGCTACACCTTC. Translating it yields CSVRGHYGYTF. This chain links TRBV29-1 with TRBJ1-2; no firm D call. V lost 6 bases and J lost 3, with 8 bases in between. Germline loops: CDR1 SQVTM, CDR2 ANQGSEA. This CDR3 region has 11 residues.

This clonotype was seen at least ten times. This chain links TRBV27 with TRBJ2-1; TRBD2 is a possible D gene (6 bases). Germline V gives CDR1 MNHEY, CDR2 SMNVEV (reference sequence). V lost 5 bases to trimming and J lost 4 bases, with 9 bases between them. This CDR3 has 13 residues. CDR3 DNA: TGTGCCAGCAGTAGGAGGGGTTACAATGAGCAGTTCTTC. The encoded protein is CASSRRGYNEQFF.

This clonotype has a count of ten or more. The gene calls are TRBV6-6 and TRBJ2-1; D remains unclear. In germline, CDR1 is MNHNY, CDR2 SVGAGI (reference sequence). V gave up 6 bases and J gave up 4 bases, with 10 bases separating them. This CDR3 comprises 13 residues. The CDR3 is CASSQTYYNEQFF. CDR3 coding DNA: TGTGCCAGCAGCCAAACCTATTACAATGAGCAGTTCTTC.